The present TCR beta chain was sequenced within a study of shared clonotypes between healthy human individuals. Method: immunoSEQ multiplex PCR; TCRdb's copy keeps in-frame clones and lacks some. In the table there are about 2.3 million clones, roughly 93% of which are singletons. The CDR3 consists of 15 residues. The germline CDR1 and CDR2 sequences are KGHSH and LQKENI. V was trimmed by 3 bases and J by 3 bases, leaving 14 bases between them. This receptor was identified in a man between 18 and 29 years old in good health. Some clones in this sample may be carry-over from other donors' samples. Sequenced sample: naive CD4+ T cells from PBMCs. Subset here: CD45RA+ positively selected. The chain joins TRBV18 to TRBJ1-1; D possibly corresponds to TRBD1 (5 bases). The CDR3 spells CASSPSGVGDTEAFF. DNA for the CDR3: TGTGCCAGCTCACCGTCCGGGGTAGGGGACACTGAAGCTTTCTTT.